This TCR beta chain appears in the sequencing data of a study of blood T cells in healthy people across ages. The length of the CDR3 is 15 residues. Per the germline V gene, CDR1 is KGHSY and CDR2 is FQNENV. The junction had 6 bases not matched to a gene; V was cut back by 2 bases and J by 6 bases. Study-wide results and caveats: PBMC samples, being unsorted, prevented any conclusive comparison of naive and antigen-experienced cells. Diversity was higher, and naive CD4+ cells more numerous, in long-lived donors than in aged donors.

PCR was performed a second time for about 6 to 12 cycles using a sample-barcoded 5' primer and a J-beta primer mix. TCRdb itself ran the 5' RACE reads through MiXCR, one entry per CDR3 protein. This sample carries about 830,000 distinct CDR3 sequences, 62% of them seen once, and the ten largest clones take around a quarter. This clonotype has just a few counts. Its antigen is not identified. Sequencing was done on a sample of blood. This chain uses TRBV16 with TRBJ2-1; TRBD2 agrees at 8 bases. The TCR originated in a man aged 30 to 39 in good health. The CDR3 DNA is TGTGCCAGCAGCCAAGGCGGGGGGTACGTCAATGAGCAGTTCTTC. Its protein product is CASSQGGGYVNEQFF.